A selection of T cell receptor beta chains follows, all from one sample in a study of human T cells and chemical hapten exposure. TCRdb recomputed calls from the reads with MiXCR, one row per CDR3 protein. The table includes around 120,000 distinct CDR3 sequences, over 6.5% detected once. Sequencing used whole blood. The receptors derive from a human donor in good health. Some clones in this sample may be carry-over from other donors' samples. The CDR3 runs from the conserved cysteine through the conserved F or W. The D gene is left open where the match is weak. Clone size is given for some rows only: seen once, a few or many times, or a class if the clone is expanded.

cdr3_nt: TGCGCCAGCAGCCAGGACCCCGGGACAGGGAACACTGAAGCTTTCTTT; cdr3_aa: CASSQDPGTGNTEAFF; d_call: TRBD1; clone_size: many; v_call: TRBV4-3; j_call: TRBJ1-1
cdr3_nt: TGCAGCGTTGTAATGGGCACCGGGGAGCTGTTTTTT; cdr3_aa: CSVVMGTGELFF; d_call: -; clone_size: few; v_call: TRBV29-1; j_call: TRBJ2-2
cdr3_nt: TGTGCCAGCAGTGCCAACGCCTTCGGGGGCGAGACCCAGTACTTC; cdr3_aa: CASSANAFGGETQYF; d_call: -; clone_size: few; v_call: TRBV28; j_call: TRBJ2-5
cdr3_nt: TGTGCCAGCAGCTTAGGGGAACAGCCCCAGCATTTT; cdr3_aa: CASSLGEQPQHF; d_call: -; clone_size: many; v_call: TRBV13; j_call: TRBJ1-5
cdr3_nt: TGTGCCAGCAGTTTAGGGGTCAGGGGGACGGGCAATCAGCCCCAGCATTTT; cdr3_aa: CASSLGVRGTGNQPQHF; d_call: TRBD1; clone_size: many; v_call: TRBV12-3/TRBV12-4; j_call: TRBJ1-5
cdr3_nt: TGTGCCAGCAGTTTCCGATACGTCGAGCAGTACTTC; cdr3_aa: CASSFRYVEQYF; d_call: -; clone_size: few; v_call: TRBV12-3/TRBV12-4; j_call: TRBJ2-7
cdr3_nt: TGTGCCAGCAGCTCCGGTGGGTCAGATACGCAGTATTTT; cdr3_aa: CASSSGGSDTQYF; d_call: -; clone_size: many; v_call: TRBV7-2; j_call: TRBJ2-3
cdr3_nt: TGCAGTGCTAGAGACGGGACATTTAGCACAGATACGCAGTATTTT; cdr3_aa: CSARDGTFSTDTQYF; d_call: -; clone_size: few; v_call: TRBV20-1; j_call: TRBJ2-3
cdr3_nt: TGTGCCAGCAGTTCAGGTGGCTCCTATAATTCACCCCTCCACTTT; cdr3_aa: CASSSGGSYNSPLHF; d_call: -; clone_size: many; v_call: TRBV12-3/TRBV12-4; j_call: TRBJ1-6
cdr3_nt: TGTGCCATCAGGGACCGGGACAAACCTGGAAACACCATATATTTT; cdr3_aa: CAIRDRDKPGNTIYF; d_call: -; clone_size: few; v_call: TRBV10-3; j_call: TRBJ1-3
cdr3_nt: TGCGCCAGCAGCGGGGGTGATGGTTCACCCCTCCACTTT; cdr3_aa: CASSGGDGSPLHF; d_call: -; clone_size: -; v_call: TRBV5-1; j_call: TRBJ1-6
cdr3_nt: TGCAGCGTTGAAGATCCAGGGAGCACAGGGTGGGGCTACACCTTC; cdr3_aa: CSVEDPGSTGWGYTF; d_call: -; clone_size: many; v_call: TRBV29-1; j_call: TRBJ1-2
cdr3_nt: TGTGCCAGCAGCTTGGAGGGTAATAATTCACCCCTCCAATTT; cdr3_aa: CASSLEGNNSPLQF; d_call: -; clone_size: -; v_call: TRBV13; j_call: TRBJ1-6
cdr3_nt: TGTGCCAGCAGCCCCGGTCAGCGCGAGCAGTACTTC; cdr3_aa: CASSPGQREQYF; d_call: -; clone_size: -; v_call: TRBV11-2; j_call: TRBJ2-7
cdr3_nt: TGCAGCGTTGAAGATCCCAGGGGGACAGACGACTACGAGCAGTACTTC; cdr3_aa: CSVEDPRGTDDYEQYF; d_call: TRBD1; clone_size: many; v_call: TRBV29-1; j_call: TRBJ2-7
cdr3_nt: TGTGCCAGCAGTTTAGGGACAGGGCCATACTACGAGCAGTACTTC; cdr3_aa: CASSLGTGPYYEQYF; d_call: TRBD1; clone_size: -; v_call: TRBV27; j_call: TRBJ2-7
cdr3_nt: TGTGCCAGCAGTTCGAACTCCTTACAGCCGAATTCACCCCTCCACTTT; cdr3_aa: CASSSNSLQPNSPLHF; d_call: -; clone_size: -; v_call: TRBV12-3/TRBV12-4; j_call: TRBJ1-6
cdr3_nt: TGCAGTGCTAGAGATCCGAGCGGGGCCCAGGCGACAGATACGCAGTATTTT; cdr3_aa: CSARDPSGAQATDTQYF; d_call: TRBD2; clone_size: once; v_call: TRBV20-1; j_call: TRBJ2-3
cdr3_nt: TGCGCCAGCAGCTTAAATCCAGAAGCCTCCTACGAGCAGTACTTC; cdr3_aa: CASSLNPEASYEQYF; d_call: -; clone_size: few; v_call: TRBV5-1; j_call: TRBJ2-7
cdr3_nt: TGCAGTGCCCCTACTACTTACCAAGAGACCCAGTACTTC; cdr3_aa: CSAPTTYQETQYF; d_call: -; clone_size: -; v_call: TRBV20-1; j_call: TRBJ2-5
cdr3_nt: TGTGCCAGCAGCTTTGCTATTGCCACCGGGGAGCTGTTTTTT; cdr3_aa: CASSFAIATGELFF; d_call: -; clone_size: -; v_call: TRBV5-5; j_call: TRBJ2-2
cdr3_nt: TGCAGTGCTAGAGAGACTAGCGGGGGGGATGAGCAGTTCTTC; cdr3_aa: CSARETSGGDEQFF; d_call: TRBD2; clone_size: few; v_call: TRBV20-1; j_call: TRBJ2-1